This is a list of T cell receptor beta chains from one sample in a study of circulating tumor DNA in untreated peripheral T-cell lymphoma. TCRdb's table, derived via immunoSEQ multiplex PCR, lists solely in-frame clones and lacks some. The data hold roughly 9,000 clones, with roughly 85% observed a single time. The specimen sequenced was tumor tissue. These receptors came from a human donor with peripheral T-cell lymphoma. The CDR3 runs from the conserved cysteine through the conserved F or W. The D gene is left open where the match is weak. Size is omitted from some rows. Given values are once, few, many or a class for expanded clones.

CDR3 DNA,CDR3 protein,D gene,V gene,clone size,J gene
TGCGCCAGCAGCTTGATCGGGGCGATTGGAAACACCATATATTTT,CASSLIGAIGNTIYF,-,TRBV23-1,-,TRBJ1-3
TGTGCCAGCAGCTTGGGGGACAGGGGCCACGAGCAGTACTTC,CASSLGDRGHEQYF,TRBD1,TRBV11-3,-,TRBJ2-7
TGTGCCAGCAGCTTTGATGACAGGGGGCCCGCCGCCGCTTTCTTT,CASSFDDRGPAAAFF,TRBD1,TRBV7-6,-,TRBJ1-1
TGTGCCAGTAGTATGCCGCGCAGGGCCGGTTCTGGGGCCAACGTCCTGACTTTC,CASSMPRRAGSGANVLTF,-,TRBV19,-,TRBJ2-6
TGTGCCATCAGTGAGTTGGGACAGACCTACGAGCAGTACTTC,CAISELGQTYEQYF,TRBD1,TRBV10-3,-,TRBJ2-7
TGTGCCAGCGGGCTGCAGAGTAGCAATCAGCCCCAGCATTTT,CASGLQSSNQPQHF,-,TRBV7-8,once,TRBJ1-5
TGCGCCAGCAGCTTGGCCGGGAGGTCTGAACAAGAGACCCAGTACTTC,CASSLAGRSEQETQYF,TRBD2,TRBV5-1,-,TRBJ2-5
TGTGCCAGCAGCCCCCGATGGGCATTTAATGAAAAACTGTTTTTT,CASSPRWAFNEKLFF,-,TRBV14,-,TRBJ1-4
TGTGCCAGCAGCTTGGAACTAGCGGGGACCGGGGAGCTGTTTTTT,CASSLELAGTGELFF,TRBD2,TRBV11-3,-,TRBJ2-2
TGTGCCAGTAGTTCTCAGGAGGGACGGCAGAAGGCTGAAGCTTTCTTT,CASSSQEGRQKAEAFF,-,TRBV19,medium-sized,TRBJ1-1
TGTGCCAGCAGCTTATCGTTGGCCTTGGCCACCGGGGAGCTGTTTTTT,CASSLSLALATGELFF,-,TRBV11-3,-,TRBJ2-2
TGTGCCAGTAGTATGGGCAAGGCAGGGTGGGCTTTCTTT,CASSMGKAGWAFF,-,TRBV19,-,TRBJ1-1
TGTGCCAGTAGTATCTTAGGGAACACTGAAGCTTTCTTT,CASSILGNTEAFF,-,TRBV19,-,TRBJ1-1
TGTGCCAGCTCACCGGGCCGCATTTACGAGCAGTACTTC,CASSPGRIYEQYF,-,TRBV18,-,TRBJ2-7
TGTGCCAGCAGCCTAGGGGGGTTTACAGATACGCAGTATTTT,CASSLGGFTDTQYF,-,TRBV11-3,-,TRBJ2-3
TGTGCCAGTAGTACACAGGGGGCCTCTGGAAACACCATATATTTT,CASSTQGASGNTIYF,TRBD1,TRBV19,-,TRBJ1-3
TGTGCCAGCAGTTACTCGAGTACCCGCTATGGCTACACCTTC,CASSYSSTRYGYTF,-,TRBV6-8,-,TRBJ1-2
TGTGCCAGCAGTTCTAATCGCCCGGATCAGCCCCAGCATTTT,CASSSNRPDQPQHF,-,TRBV27,-,TRBJ1-5
TGTGCCAGCACCCCCGGGACAGCTCAGCCCCAGCATTTT,CASTPGTAQPQHF,TRBD1,TRBV28,few,TRBJ1-5
TGCGCCAGCAGCCAAGTAGGAGAAGTAGATGAAGCTTTCTTT,CASSQVGEVDEAFF,-,TRBV1,-,TRBJ1-1
TGCGCCAGCAGAAGAGGAATGAACACTGAAGCTTTCTTT,CASRRGMNTEAFF,-,TRBV10-2,once,TRBJ1-1
TGTGCCTGGAGACAGGGTGGAGGCACTGAAGCTTTCTTT,CAWRQGGGTEAFF,-,TRBV30,-,TRBJ1-1
TGCGCCAGCAGCCAGGGCGCGGGGGGGGACTACACAGATACGCAGTATTTT,CASSQGAGGDYTDTQYF,-,TRBV1,-,TRBJ2-3
TGTGCCTGGAGGGGGGGACCCTCCAGTAGGGGCTACACCTTC,CAWRGGPSSRGYTF,-,TRBV30,-,TRBJ1-2
TGTGCCAGCAGCTTGCAGCGGGGGGGCTCGACAGATACGCAGTATTTT,CASSLQRGGSTDTQYF,TRBD2,TRBV7-6,-,TRBJ2-3
TGTGCCAGCAGACGGACAAATACCTACGAGCAGTACTTC,CASRRTNTYEQYF,-,TRBV6-8,-,TRBJ2-7
TGTGCCAGTAGTACGTTGCCAGGGGAGCCTTTCTTT,CASSTLPGEPFF,-,TRBV19,-,TRBJ1-1
TGTGCCAGCAGCTCACGGCTACTTCCTCCCTACGAGCAGTACTTC,CASSSRLLPPYEQYF,-,TRBV7-2,-,TRBJ2-7
TGTGCCAGTAGTTACAGCAGGGATGTAAACACTGAAGCTTTCTTT,CASSYSRDVNTEAFF,-,TRBV19,few,TRBJ1-1
TGTGCCAGTAGTAAGCAGGGTTTGAGTCACGGCTACACCTTC,CASSKQGLSHGYTF,-,TRBV19,-,TRBJ1-2
TGCAGCGTTGGGGGGGAGCAAGAGACCCAGTACTTC,CSVGGEQETQYF,-,TRBV29-1,-,TRBJ2-5
TGTGCCAGCAGTTTAGCGGGGGCCCAAAATCAGCCCCAGCATTTT,CASSLAGAQNQPQHF,-,TRBV27,-,TRBJ1-5